This T cell receptor (beta chain) derives from a study of T cells in Graves' hyperthyroidism and ophthalmopathy. Study results and limitations: Separating ophthalmopathy from stable hyperthyroidism was achieved by a 13 V-J model.

Orbital computed tomography, thyroid ultrasound, serum thyroxine and TRAb, and clinical symptoms together informed the diagnoses. There are a few counts of this clonotype. Its antigen is undetermined. This CDR3 contains 10 residues. CDR1 and CDR2 (germline): SQVTM, ANQGSEA. Trimming removed 7 bases at V and 8 bases at J, with 8 bases between. RNA transcripts provided the source from which TCR beta CDR3 regions were amplified. When the TCR CDR3 underwent first-round RT-PCR, the HTBI primer set was used. MiXCR, applied by TCRdb to the multiplex PCR reads, yields one record per CDR3 protein. The sample has a few hundred thousand distinct CDR3 sequences, less than 25% seen once.

V gene TRBV29-1 combines with J gene TRBJ1-4, with D hard to call. This TCR was sampled from a woman aged 70-85 years with Graves' ophthalmopathy. Sequenced input: blood. CDR3 region: CSAGEEKLFF. The CDR3 coding sequence is TGCAGCGCCGGAGAGGAAAAACTGTTTTTT.